Below are 26 T cell receptor beta chains sequenced from a single sample in a study of T cell responses to AZD1222 COVID-19 vaccine. Sequencing was performed with immunoSEQ multiplex PCR; in TCRdb, only in-frame clones are kept and a portion is missing. This sample carries about 78,000 clones, roughly 90% of them seen once, and the ten largest clones take 1.3% to 1.5%. Sequences were derived from peripheral blood, sampled 28 days after the second AZD1222 dose. The source of these receptors is an adult who received the AZD1222 COVID-19 vaccine.

The chain couples TRBV12-3 or TRBV12-4 to TRBJ1-2; 7 nucleotides agree with TRBD1. Unmatched junction bases numbered 4, after V lost 5 bases and J lost 4 bases. The CDR3 runs 13 residues. CDR3: CASSGDSTYGYTF. The CDR3 DNA is TGTGCCAGCAGTGGGGACAGTACCTATGGCTACACCTTC.

This chain joins TRBV19 and TRBJ2-7; D unresolved. Germline CDR1 LNHDA, CDR2 SQIVND (reference sequence). V dropped 3 bases and J dropped 3 bases, with 6 bases sitting between them. CDR3 length equals 12 residues. DNA of the CDR3: TGTGCCAGTAGTATGGGCAACTACGAGCAGTACTTC. The encoded protein is CASSMGNYEQYF.

Details on this clone: The junction departs from the called germline gene at one end, perhaps through a read error. The chain has TRBV20-1 and TRBJ1-1; D gene unclear. Germline CDR1 is DFQATT and CDR2 is SNEGSKA (reference sequence). The CDR3 runs 11 residues. The CDR3 region is CSARGNTEAFF. CDR3 sequence (DNA): TGCAGTGCCAGAGGGAACACTGAAGCTTTCTTT.

CDR3 protein: CASRYSGTGSPLSNQPQHF. DNA for the CDR3: TGTGCCAGTAGGTACTCCGGGACAGGGTCCCCCCTTAGCAATCAGCCCCAGCATTTT. The chain combines TRBV19 with TRBJ1-5, with 9 positions matching TRBD1. Looked up from germline, CDR1 is LNHDA and CDR2 is SQIVND (reference sequence). The CDR3 runs to 19 residues. After removal of 6 bases from V and 0 bases from J, the junction contained 15 bases not matched to a gene.

The rearrangement links TRBV30 to TRBJ2-7; D is unresolved. The CDR3 extends over 12 amino acids. Looked up from germline, CDR1 is GTSNPN and CDR2 is SVGIG (reference sequence). V lost 4 bases to trimming and J lost 7 bases, with 14 bases between them. CDR3 in amino acids: CAWTTGPGEQYF. CDR3 coding DNA: TGTGCCTGGACAACCGGCCCTGGGGAGCAGTACTTC. Based on the CDR3 plus reference TRBV30 and TRBJ2-7, the full variable domain is SQTIHQWPATLVQPVGSPLSLECTVEGTSNPNLYWYRQAAGRGLQLLFYSVGIGQISSEVPQNLSASRPQDRQFILSSKKLLLSDSGFYLCAWTTGPGEQYFGPGTRLTVT.

The chain is built from TRBV5-1 and TRBJ2-1; D is perhaps TRBD1 or TRBD2 (5 bases each). Trimming took 0 bases from V and 9 from J, leaving 13 bases between them. The CDR3 spans 14 residues. The germline V gene encodes CDR1 SGHRS and CDR2 YFSETQ. CDR3 region: CASSLGVERGEQFF. The DNA of the CDR3 is TGCGCCAGCAGCTTGGGGGTGGAGAGGGGTGAGCAGTTCTTC.

This clone was counted a few times. The chain carries TRBV2 and TRBJ1-4; no definite D call. The CDR3 length is 12 residues. Trimming left V 6 bases short and J 8 bases short, with 10 bases between. Germline CDR1 SNHLY, CDR2 FYNNEI. The CDR3 reads CASSAMGEKLFF. CDR3 coding DNA: TGTGCCAGCAGCGCTATGGGGGAAAAACTGTTTTTT.

This clone has only one observation. The chain joins TRBV14 to TRBJ1-1; D perhaps matches TRBD1 (5 bases). This CDR3 has 13 amino acids. The germline V and J ends were trimmed by 5 bases and 1 base, with 8 bases remaining between them. Germline V gene lookup returns CDR1 SGHDN and CDR2 FVKESK. CDR3 nucleotides: TGTGCCAGCAGCAACGGGGGGAACACTGAAGCTTTCTTT. The encoded protein is CASSNGGNTEAFF. Drawing the rest from reference TRBV14 and TRBJ1-1, the complete variable domain is EAGVTQFPSHSVIEKGQTVTLRCDPISGHDNLYWYRRVMGKEIKFLLHFVKESKQDESGMPNNRFLAERTGGTYSTLKVQPAELEDSGVYFCASSNGGNTEAFFGQGTRLTVV.

The chain carries TRBV24-1 and TRBJ2-1; D is possibly TRBD1 (5 bases). The CDR3 totals 13 residues. Germline V gene lookup returns CDR1 KGHDR and CDR2 SFDVKD. Trimming took off 4 bases at V and 8 bases at J, with 11 bases between the two ends. The CDR3 DNA reads TGTGCCACCAGTGAGATCCTCAGGGATGAGCAGTTCTTC. Protein sequence: CATSEILRDEQFF.

This clone has just one count. The rearrangement links TRBV4-3 to TRBJ1-2; 7 nucleotides agree with TRBD1. After removal of 0 bases from V and 4 bases from J, the junction contained 14 bases not matched to a gene. This CDR3 region has 18 residues. CDR1 and CDR2 from the germline V gene are LGHNA and YSLEER. The chain's CDR3 is CASSQDLRVGGASYGYTF. The DNA of the CDR3 is TGCGCCAGCAGCCAAGATCTGCGGGTAGGGGGCGCGAGCTATGGCTACACCTTC.

This clone was observed a single time. V and J are TRBV6-5 and TRBJ1-6; 7 bases are shared with TRBD1. After removal of 6 bases from V and 10 bases from J, the junction contained 6 bases not matched to a gene. CDR3 length equals 13 residues. The germline CDR1 and CDR2 sequences are MNHEY and SVGAGI. The CDR3 loop reads CASRARQGSPLHF. The CDR3 DNA follows: TGTGCCAGCAGGGCCCGACAGGGATCACCCCTCCACTTT.

In its sample, this clone is medium-sized. One junction end disagrees with the germline gene, perhaps due to a read error. V usage is TRBV28 and J usage is TRBJ1-3; the D is unclear. The CDR3 extends over 11 amino acids. CDR1 and CDR2 (germline): MDHEN, SYDVKM. CDR3 protein: CASRFGYTIYF. The CDR3 DNA follows: TGTGCCAGCCGGTTTGGATACACCATATATTTT. The variable domain in full, with the rest retrieved from reference TRBV28 and TRBJ1-3, is DVKVTQSSRYLVKRTGEKVFLECVQDMDHENMFWYRQDPGLGLRLIYFSYDVKMKEKGDIPEGYSVSREKKERFSLILESASTNQTSMYLCASRFGYTIYFGEGSWLTVV.

Only one count was recorded for this clone. The chain couples TRBV6-5 to TRBJ1-5; 9 bases match TRBD1. The CDR3 is 14 residues long. Germline V gives CDR1 MNHEY, CDR2 SVGAGI. J lost 4 bases, V lost 6 bases, and 4 bases had no gene match. DNA of the CDR3: TGTGCCAGCAGCCTACAGGGGGCTAATCAGCCCCAGCATTTT. This sequence encodes CASSLQGANQPQHF.

The rearrangement joins TRBV19 to TRBJ1-2, with 10 bases matching TRBD1. This CDR3 region has 16 residues. V was pared by 7 bases and J by 2 bases, with 10 bases of the junction left unmatched. Germline CDR1 and CDR2: LNHDA and SQIVND (reference sequence). The CDR3 region has the DNA TGTGCCAGTACCACATCCGACAGGGGGCTGAACTATGGCTACACCTTC. This sequence encodes CASTTSDRGLNYGYTF.

This rearrangement joins TRBV24-1 to TRBJ2-2, with D unclear. The CDR3 has 14 amino acids. Germline CDR1 and CDR2: KGHDR and SFDVKD. Trimming stripped 3 bases from V and 6 bases from J, with 10 bases between. The CDR3 bases are TGTGCCACCAGTGATCTCAAATTACCCGGGGAGCTGTTTTTT. Its protein product is CATSDLKLPGELFF.

This sequence joins TRBV28 and TRBJ1-2, with D unresolved. The length of the CDR3 is 14 residues. The V and J ends lost 3 bases and 5 bases respectively, with 13 bases between them. The germline V gene encodes CDR1 MDHEN and CDR2 SYDVKM. The CDR3 sequence is CASSFVVQRYGYTF. CDR3 bases: TGTGCCAGCAGTTTCGTGGTCCAGCGTTATGGCTACACCTTC.

In its sample, this clone was seen once. The rearrangement joins TRBV7-2 to TRBJ2-1; 10 bases agree with TRBD1. The CDR3 extends over 16 amino acids. With 4 bases clipped from V and 6 bases from J, the junction kept 9 bases outside the gene matches. Germline V gives CDR1 SGHTA, CDR2 FQGNSA. CDR3 sequence (DNA): TGTGCCAGCAGCTCCCACGGGACAGGGGTAGGCAATGAGCAGTTCTTC. This sequence encodes CASSSHGTGVGNEQFF.

The CDR3 protein is CASKGSPSIQPQHF. The CDR3 DNA is TGTGCCAGCAAAGGCAGTCCCTCTATCCAGCCCCAGCATTTT. This sequence joins TRBV28 and TRBJ1-5; D ambiguous. This CDR3 comprises 14 residues. Between the trimmed V and J ends, which lost 7 bases and 7 bases, there was a span of 17 bases. Germline values: CDR1 MDHEN, CDR2 SYDVKM.

This clone was counted only a few times. The chain has TRBV13 and TRBJ1-1; 7 positions match TRBD1. Per germline, CDR1 PRHDT and CDR2 FYEKMQ (reference sequence). J was trimmed by 1 base and V by 5 bases; bases with no gene match: 10. The CDR3 spans 16 residues. The CDR3 here is CASSQRPGGWNTEAFF. In DNA form, the CDR3 reads TGTGCCAGCAGCCAACGTCCAGGGGGATGGAACACTGAAGCTTTCTTT.

In its sample, this clone was seen a few times. This sequence joins TRBV5-1 and TRBJ2-2; 8 bases are shared with TRBD1. CDR3 length: 17 residues. The J segment lost 3 bases and the V segment lost 1 base, leaving 8 bases of the junction unmatched. Germline loops: CDR1 SGHRS, CDR2 YFSETQ. This chain's CDR3 is CASSLSRTGRYTGELFF. In DNA form, the CDR3 reads TGCGCCAGCAGCTTGTCAAGGACAGGGAGGTACACCGGGGAGCTGTTTTTT.

The chain recombines TRBV7-3 with TRBJ2-1, with 9 bases matching TRBD2. Unmatched junction bases numbered 8, after V lost 2 bases and J lost 0 bases. The CDR3 is made up of 18 amino acids. Germline-derived CDR1 and CDR2 are SGHTA and FQGTGA. In DNA form, the CDR3 reads TGTGCCAGCAGCTTAGCCTCTAGACTAGCGGCCTCCTACAATGAGCAGTTCTTC. It codes for CASSLASRLAASYNEQFF.

The chain uses TRBV18 and TRBJ2-7, with D possibly TRBD1 on 6 matching bases. The ends were cut back, 2 bases at V and 6 bases at J, with 14 bases in the middle. The CDR3 has 14 amino acids. Germline V lookup: CDR1 KGHSH, CDR2 LQKENI. CDR3 sequence: CASSPDRSRSEQYF. The CDR3 region has the DNA TGTGCCAGCTCACCAGACAGGTCTCGATCCGAGCAGTACTTC. Full variable domain (outside the CDR3, taken from reference TRBV18 and TRBJ2-7): NAGVMQNPRHLVRRRGQEARLRCSPMKGHSHVYWYRQLPEEGLKFMVYLQKENIIDESGMPKERFSAEFPKEGPSILRIQQVVRGDSAAYFCASSPDRSRSEQYFGPGTRLTVT.

V and J are TRBV5-1 and TRBJ1-3, with D perhaps TRBD1 (5 bases). The CDR3 runs 16 residues. Germline V gene lookup returns CDR1 SGHRS and CDR2 YFSETQ. The ends were cut back, 0 bases at V and 4 bases at J, with 14 bases in the middle. The CDR3 DNA sequence: TGCGCCAGCAGCTTGGCCTCAGGGACGGCCGGAAACACCATATATTTT. Its protein is CASSLASGTAGNTIYF.

J is TRBJ1-2 and V is TRBV19; 10 nucleotides align to TRBD1. The CDR3 sequence is 14 residues long. The germline gives CDR1 LNHDA, CDR2 SQIVND (reference sequence). V was pared by 7 bases and J by 8 bases, with 10 bases of the junction left unmatched. CDR3 DNA: TGTGCCAGTAAAGGGGACAGGGGATCGGAGGGCTACACCTTC. Its protein product is CASKGDRGSEGYTF.

The rearrangement joins TRBV9 to TRBJ1-1, with D hard to call. V lost 0 bases and J 3 bases, leaving 12 bases between the germline ends. This CDR3 is 15 amino acids long. From germline, CDR1 is SGDLS and CDR2 YYNGEE. CDR3: CASSVVVGPHTEAFF. DNA of the CDR3: TGTGCCAGCAGCGTAGTAGTCGGGCCCCACACTGAAGCTTTCTTT.

The chain is built from TRBV12-3 or TRBV12-4 and TRBJ1-6, with a tentative D call TRBD1 (5 bases). CDR3 length: 13 residues. V shed 8 bases and J shed 8 bases, with 13 bases lying between them. The chain's CDR3 is CASGRGGDSPLHF. The CDR3 DNA follows: TGTGCCAGCGGGAGGGGTGGGGATTCACCCCTCCACTTT.